This TCR beta chain was recovered during a study of blood T cell repertoires in COVID-19. The Seattle patients, enrolled during active infection, were followed longitudinally. In the authors' methods: How many nucleated cells were present was estimated from reference gene primer amplification. The table came from immunoSEQ multiplex PCR; TCRdb's copy has only in-frame clones and leaves some out. The V and J calls and the clone size are those of that table, but D and trimming were determined from the DNA. The data hold roughly 410,000 clones, with around 91% observed a single time. The CDR3 consists of 18 residues. Germline V gives CDR1 SGHVS, CDR2 FQNEAQ. J was trimmed by 0 bases and V by 1 base; bases with no gene match: 8.

This TCR came from a woman aged 40 to 50 with COVID-19, enrolled during active disease. This chain joins TRBV7-8 and TRBJ1-1; TRBD1 matches 10 bases. The sequencing input was peripheral blood. CDR3 residues: CASSLVAGQGTLNTEAFF. DNA of the CDR3: TGTGCCAGCAGCTTAGTTGCGGGACAGGGGACTCTGAACACTGAAGCTTTCTTT.